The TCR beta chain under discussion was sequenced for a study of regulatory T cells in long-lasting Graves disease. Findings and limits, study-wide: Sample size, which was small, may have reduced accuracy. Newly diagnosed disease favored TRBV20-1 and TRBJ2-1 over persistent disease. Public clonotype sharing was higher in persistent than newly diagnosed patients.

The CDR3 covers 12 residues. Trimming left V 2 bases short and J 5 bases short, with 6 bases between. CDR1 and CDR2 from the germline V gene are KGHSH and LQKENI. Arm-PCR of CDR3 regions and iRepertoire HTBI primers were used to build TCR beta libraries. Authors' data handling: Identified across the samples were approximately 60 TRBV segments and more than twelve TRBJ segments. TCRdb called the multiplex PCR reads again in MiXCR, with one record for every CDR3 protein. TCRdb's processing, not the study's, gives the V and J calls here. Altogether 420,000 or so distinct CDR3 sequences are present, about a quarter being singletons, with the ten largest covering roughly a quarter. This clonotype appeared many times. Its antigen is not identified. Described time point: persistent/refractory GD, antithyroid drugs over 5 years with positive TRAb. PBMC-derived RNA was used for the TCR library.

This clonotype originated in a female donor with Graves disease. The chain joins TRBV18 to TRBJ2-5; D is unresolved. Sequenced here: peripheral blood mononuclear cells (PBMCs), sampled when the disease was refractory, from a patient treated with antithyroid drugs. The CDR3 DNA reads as TGTGCCAGCTCACCAAGGTTGGAGACCCAGTACTTC. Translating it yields CASSPRLETQYF.